A single sample gave rise to the 9 T cell receptor beta chains below, sequenced in a study of T cells in Graves' hyperthyroidism and ophthalmopathy. RNA transcripts gave rise to amplified TCR beta CDR3 regions. TCR CDR3 regions were first amplified by RT-PCR with HTBI primers. Each CDR3 protein is one row after TCRdb ran MiXCR on the multiplex PCR reads. Among around 34,000 distinct CDR3 sequences listed, around 50% were seen once. The sample consisted of blood. These receptors came from a woman aged 40 to 50 with Graves' ophthalmopathy.

On this clonotype: A much bigger clone sits one base away, suggesting this may be a read error. V is TRBV6-2 or TRBV6-3 and J is TRBJ1-1; D possibly corresponds to TRBD1 (5 bases). Germline assignment: CDR1 MNHEY and CDR2 SVGEGT. The V end was cut by 4 bases, the J end by 10 bases, with 13 bases between. The CDR3 is made up of 12 amino acids. The CDR3 region is CASSWDGAVAFF. DNA of the CDR3: TGTGCCAGCAGTTGGGATGGGGCGGTAGCTTTCTTT.

The J gene is TRBJ2-1, the V gene TRBV20-1, with TRBD2 matching 7 bases. The CDR3 runs 16 residues. The J segment lost 4 bases and the V segment lost 6 bases, leaving 15 bases of the junction unmatched. Germline V gives CDR1 DFQATT, CDR2 SNEGSKA (reference sequence). CDR3 bases: TGCAGTGCCAGCAGCTTGCCCGGGACTAAATACAATGAGCAGTTCTTC. This translates into CSASSLPGTKYNEQFF.

The V call is TRBV19, the J call TRBJ2-7; D possibly corresponds to TRBD2 (6 bases). CDR1 is LNHDA and CDR2 is SQIVND in the germline V gene (reference sequence). V was shortened by 5 bases and J by 1 base, with 12 bases between the two germline ends. The CDR3 runs to 14 residues. CDR3 loop: CASSPGGWSYEQYF. CDR3 bases: TGTGCCAGTAGTCCCGGAGGGTGGTCCTACGAGCAGTACTTC.

The gene calls are TRBV6-2 or TRBV6-3 and TRBJ2-7, with D uncertain. CDR3 length equals 13 residues. Germline V gives CDR1 MNHEY, CDR2 SVGEGT. With 5 bases removed from V and 7 bases from J, the gap between germline ends came to 15 bases. The CDR3 sequence: CASSQTPSREQYF. CDR3 nucleotides: TGTGCCAGCAGTCAGACGCCTTCGAGGGAGCAGTACTTC.

This clonotype was counted ten times or more. The chain is built from TRBV7-8 and TRBJ2-2; TRBD2 matches 8 bases. CDR3 length: 15 residues. V lost 5 bases, J lost 7 bases, and 9 bases stayed unmatched. Germline V gives CDR1 SGHVS, CDR2 FQNEAQ. The CDR3 coding sequence is TGTGCCAGCAGCCCAGAGGGACTAGGTATCGGGGAGCTGTTTTTT. As protein: CASSPEGLGIGELFF. The variable domain in full, completed from reference TRBV7-8 and TRBJ2-2, reads GAGVSQSPRYKVAKRGQDVALRCDPISGHVSLFWYQQALGQGPEFLTYFQNEAQLDKSGLPSDRFFAERPEGSVSTLKIQRTQQEDSAVYLCASSPEGLGIGELFFGEGSRLTVL.

The gene calls are TRBV5-1 and TRBJ2-1; no definite D call. The CDR3 covers 17 residues. The V gene's germline CDR1 is SGHRS and CDR2 YFSETQ. V was trimmed by 7 bases and J by 0 bases, leaving 20 bases between them. This chain's CDR3 is CASALDEVSDSYNEQFF. The CDR3 DNA follows: TGCGCCAGCGCTTTGGACGAGGTGAGCGACTCCTACAATGAGCAGTTCTTC. Filled out from reference TRBV5-1 and TRBJ2-1, the complete variable domain reads KAGVTQTPRYLIKTRGQQVTLSCSPISGHRSVSWYQQTPGQGLQFLFEYFSETQRNKGNFPGRFSGRQFSNSRSEMNVSTLELGDSALYLCASALDEVSDSYNEQFFGPGTRLTVL.

In this sample, this clonotype turned up many times. This rearrangement joins TRBV5-6 to TRBJ1-2; D is ambiguous. The length of the CDR3 is 13 residues. Looked up from germline, CDR1 is SGHDT and CDR2 is YYEEEE. Deletions cut 5 bases from V and 6 bases from J, with 14 bases between. The CDR3 nucleotides read TGTGCCAGCAGGAAGGAGAGTATAAATGGCTACACCTTC. This encodes CASRKESINGYTF.

This sequence joins TRBV6-6 and TRBJ1-5; 8 positions agree with TRBD1. Per the germline V gene, CDR1 is MNHNY and CDR2 is SVGAGI (reference sequence). The CDR3 length is 14 residues. V dropped 5 bases and J dropped 9; count of bases not matched to a gene: 9. The CDR3: CASSATGGMAPQHF. The CDR3 region has the DNA TGTGCCAGCAGTGCTACAGGGGGTATGGCGCCCCAGCATTTT.

This sequence joins TRBV20-1 and TRBJ2-2; no definite D call. V shed 4 bases and J shed 8 bases, with 8 bases lying between them. Germline V gene sequence: CDR1 DFQATT, CDR2 SNEGSKA (reference sequence). CDR3 length equals 11 residues. CDR3 region: CSANFFGELFF. CDR3 nucleotide sequence: TGCAGTGCTAACTTCTTTGGGGAGCTGTTTTTT.